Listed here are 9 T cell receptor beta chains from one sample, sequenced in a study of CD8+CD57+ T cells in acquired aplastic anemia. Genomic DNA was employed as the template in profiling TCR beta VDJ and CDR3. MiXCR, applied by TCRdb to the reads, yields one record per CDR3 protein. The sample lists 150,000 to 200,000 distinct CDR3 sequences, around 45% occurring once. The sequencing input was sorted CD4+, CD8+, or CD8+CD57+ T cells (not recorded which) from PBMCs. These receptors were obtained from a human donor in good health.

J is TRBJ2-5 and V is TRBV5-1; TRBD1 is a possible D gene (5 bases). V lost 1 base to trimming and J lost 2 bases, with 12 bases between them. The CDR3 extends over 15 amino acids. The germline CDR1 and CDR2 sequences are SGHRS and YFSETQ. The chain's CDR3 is CASSLRRYRQETQYF. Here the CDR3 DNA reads TGCGCCAGCAGCTTGCGTCGGTACAGGCAAGAGACCCAGTACTTC.

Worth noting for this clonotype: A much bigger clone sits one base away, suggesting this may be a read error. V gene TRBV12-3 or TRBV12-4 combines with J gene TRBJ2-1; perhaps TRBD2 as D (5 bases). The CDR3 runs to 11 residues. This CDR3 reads CASSPRDERFF. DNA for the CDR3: TGTGCCAGCAGCCCCCGGGATGAGCGGTTCTTC.

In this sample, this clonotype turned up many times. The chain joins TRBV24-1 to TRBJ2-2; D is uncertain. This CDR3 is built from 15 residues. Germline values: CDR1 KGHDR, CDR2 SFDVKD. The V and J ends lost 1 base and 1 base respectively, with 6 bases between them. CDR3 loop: CATSDFSRNTGELFF. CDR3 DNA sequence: TGTGCCACCAGTGATTTCTCCAGGAACACCGGGGAGCTGTTTTTT.

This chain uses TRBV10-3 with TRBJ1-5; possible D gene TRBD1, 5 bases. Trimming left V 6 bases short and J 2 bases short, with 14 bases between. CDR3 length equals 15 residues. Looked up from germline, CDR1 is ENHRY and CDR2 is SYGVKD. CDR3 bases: TGTGCCATCAGACGGGAGATAGGGGGCAATCAGCCCCAGCATTTT. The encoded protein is CAIRREIGGNQPQHF.

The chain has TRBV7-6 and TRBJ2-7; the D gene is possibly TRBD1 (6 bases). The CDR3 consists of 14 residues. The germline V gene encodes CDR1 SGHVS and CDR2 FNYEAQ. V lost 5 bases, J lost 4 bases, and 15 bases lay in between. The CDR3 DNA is TGTGCCAGCAGCCCGACAGGAGTGGAGTACGAGCAGTACTTC. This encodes CASSPTGVEYEQYF.

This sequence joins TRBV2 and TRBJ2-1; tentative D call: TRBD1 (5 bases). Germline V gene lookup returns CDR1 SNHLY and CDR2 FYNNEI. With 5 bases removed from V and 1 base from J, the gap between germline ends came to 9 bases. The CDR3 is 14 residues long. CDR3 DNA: TGTGCCAGCAGTACCAGGGTTTCCTACAATGAGCAGTTCTTC. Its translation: CASSTRVSYNEQFF.

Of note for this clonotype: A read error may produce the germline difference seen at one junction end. The CDR3 nucleotides read TGTGCCAGTTCTAGGGGTATCGGAGAGGCCCAGTACTTC. This codes for CASSRGIGEAQYF. The rearrangement links TRBV6-1 to TRBJ2-5, with a weak D call TRBD1 (5 bases). The germline CDR1 and CDR2 sequences are MNHNS and SASEGT. The CDR3 loop spans 13 amino acids.

The CDR3: CASSSRKRGPAGYTF. The CDR3 bases are TGTGCCAGCAGTTCAAGGAAAAGGGGGCCTGCGGGCTACACCTTC. J is TRBJ1-2 and V is TRBV12-3 or TRBV12-4, with TRBD1 identical over 7 bases. The J segment lost 8 bases and the V segment lost 4 bases, leaving 13 bases of the junction unmatched. This CDR3 is 15 amino acids long.

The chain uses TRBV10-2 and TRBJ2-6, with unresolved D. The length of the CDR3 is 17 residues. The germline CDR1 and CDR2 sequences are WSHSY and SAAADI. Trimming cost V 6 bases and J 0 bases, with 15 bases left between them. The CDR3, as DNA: TGCGCCAGCAGGTTTACCCTTCTAAGCTCTGGGGCCAACGTCCTGACTTTC. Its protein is CASRFTLLSSGANVLTF.